This T cell receptor (beta chain) was observed in a study of T cells in Graves' hyperthyroidism and ophthalmopathy. The sample holds many counts of this clonotype. The investigators amplified TCR beta CDR3 regions from RNA transcripts. With the HTBI primer set, the TCR CDR3 went through a first round of RT-PCR. One entry per CDR3 protein, called by TCRdb with MiXCR from the multiplex PCR reads. The sample records 730,000 or so distinct CDR3 sequences, under 20% being singletons. This TCR was recovered from a woman aged 45-65 years with Graves' hyperthyroidism that later progressed to Graves' ophthalmopathy. The specimen was blood.

In DNA, the CDR3 is TGTGCCAGCATCTCGCGGGGGGGTTACAATGAGCAGTTCTTC. Translating it yields CASISRGGYNEQFF. The chain combines TRBV2 with TRBJ2-1; 9 bases fit TRBD2. The ends lost 7 bases at V and 4 bases at J; junction bases unmatched: 5. Germline V gene lookup returns CDR1 SNHLY and CDR2 FYNNEI. The CDR3 consists of 14 residues.